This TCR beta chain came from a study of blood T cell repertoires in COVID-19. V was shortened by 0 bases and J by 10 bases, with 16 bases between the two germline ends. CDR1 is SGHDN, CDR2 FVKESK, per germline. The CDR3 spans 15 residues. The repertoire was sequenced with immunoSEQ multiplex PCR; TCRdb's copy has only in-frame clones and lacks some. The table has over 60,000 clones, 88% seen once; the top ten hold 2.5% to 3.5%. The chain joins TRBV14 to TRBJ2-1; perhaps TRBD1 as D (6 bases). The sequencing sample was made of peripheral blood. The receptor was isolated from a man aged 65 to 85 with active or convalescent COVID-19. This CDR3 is CASSQDFARGREQFF. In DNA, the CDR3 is TGTGCCAGCAGCCAAGATTTCGCCAGGGGTCGCGAGCAGTTCTTC.